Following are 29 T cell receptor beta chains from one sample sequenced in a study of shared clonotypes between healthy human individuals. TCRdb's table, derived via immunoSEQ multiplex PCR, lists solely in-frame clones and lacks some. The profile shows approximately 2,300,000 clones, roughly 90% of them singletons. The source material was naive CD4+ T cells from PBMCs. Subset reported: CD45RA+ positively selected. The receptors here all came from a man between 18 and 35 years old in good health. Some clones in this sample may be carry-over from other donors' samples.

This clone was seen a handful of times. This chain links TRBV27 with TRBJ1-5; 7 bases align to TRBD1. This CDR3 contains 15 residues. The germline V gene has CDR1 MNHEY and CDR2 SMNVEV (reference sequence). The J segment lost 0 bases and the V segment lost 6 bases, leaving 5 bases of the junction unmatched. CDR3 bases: TGTGCCAGCAGCAAGGGACAGAGTAGCAATCAGCCCCAGCATTTT. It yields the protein CASSKGQSSNQPQHF.

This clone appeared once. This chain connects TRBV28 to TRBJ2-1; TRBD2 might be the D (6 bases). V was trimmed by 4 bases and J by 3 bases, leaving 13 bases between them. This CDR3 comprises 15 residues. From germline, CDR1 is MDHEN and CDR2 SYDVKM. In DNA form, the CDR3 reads TGTGCCAGCAGTTCGCGCGGGACCGTCTACAATGAGCAGTTCTTC. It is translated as CASSSRGTVYNEQFF.

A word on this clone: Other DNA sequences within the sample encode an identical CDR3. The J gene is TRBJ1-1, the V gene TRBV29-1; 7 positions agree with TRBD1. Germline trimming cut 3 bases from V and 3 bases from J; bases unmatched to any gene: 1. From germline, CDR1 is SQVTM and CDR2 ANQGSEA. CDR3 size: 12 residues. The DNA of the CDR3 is TGCAGCGTTGACAGGGGGGACACTGAAGCTTTCTTT. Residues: CSVDRGDTEAFF. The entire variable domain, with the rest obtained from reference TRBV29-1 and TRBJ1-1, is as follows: SAVISQKPSRDICQRGTSLTIQCQVDSQVTMMFWYRQQPGQSLTLIATANQGSEATYESGFVIDKFPISRPNLTFSTLTVSNMSPEDSSIYLCSVDRGDTEAFFGQGTRLTVV.

Here the CDR3 reads CASSLWAGAEQYF. CDR3 nucleotides: TGTGCCAGCAGTTTATGGGCGGGGGCAGAGCAGTACTTC. The genes are TRBV27 and TRBJ2-7, with D possibly matching TRBD2 (7 bases). V gave up 1 base and J gave up 7 bases, with 11 bases separating them. Germline CDR1 reads MNHEY; CDR2 reads SMNVEV (reference sequence). The CDR3 is made up of 13 amino acids.

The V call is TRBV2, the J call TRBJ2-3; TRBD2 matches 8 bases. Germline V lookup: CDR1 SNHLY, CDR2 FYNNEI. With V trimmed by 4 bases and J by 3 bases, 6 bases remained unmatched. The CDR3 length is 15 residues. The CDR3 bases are TGTGCCAGCAGTGGAATGGCTAGCGGGACAGATACGCAGTATTTT. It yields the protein CASSGMASGTDTQYF.

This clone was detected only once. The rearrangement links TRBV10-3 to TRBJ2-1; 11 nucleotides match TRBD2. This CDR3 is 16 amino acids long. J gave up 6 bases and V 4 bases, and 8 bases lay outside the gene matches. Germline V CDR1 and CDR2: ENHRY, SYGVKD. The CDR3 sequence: CAISASTSGRRNEQFF. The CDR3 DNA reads TGTGCCATCAGTGCCTCCACTAGCGGGAGACGCAATGAGCAGTTCTTC.

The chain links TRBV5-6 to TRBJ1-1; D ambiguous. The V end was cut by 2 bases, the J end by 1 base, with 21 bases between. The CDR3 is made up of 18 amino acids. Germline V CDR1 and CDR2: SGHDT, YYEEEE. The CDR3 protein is CASSLHTKTPDSNTEAFF. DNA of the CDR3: TGTGCCAGCAGCTTACACACGAAGACTCCCGATTCGAACACTGAAGCTTTCTTT.

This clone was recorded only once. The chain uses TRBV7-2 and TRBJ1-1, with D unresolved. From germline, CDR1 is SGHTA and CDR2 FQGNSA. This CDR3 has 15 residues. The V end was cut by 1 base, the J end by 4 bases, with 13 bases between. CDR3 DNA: TGTGCCAGCAGCTTAGTTGGGAGCTCTCTCACTGAAGCTTTCTTT. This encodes CASSLVGSSLTEAFF.

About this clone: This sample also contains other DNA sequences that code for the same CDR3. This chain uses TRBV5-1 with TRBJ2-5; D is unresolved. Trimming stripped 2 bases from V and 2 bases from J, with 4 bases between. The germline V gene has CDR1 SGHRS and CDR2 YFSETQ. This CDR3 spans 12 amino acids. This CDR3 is CASSFEQETQYF. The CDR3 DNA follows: TGCGCCAGCAGCTTTGAGCAAGAGACCCAGTACTTC.

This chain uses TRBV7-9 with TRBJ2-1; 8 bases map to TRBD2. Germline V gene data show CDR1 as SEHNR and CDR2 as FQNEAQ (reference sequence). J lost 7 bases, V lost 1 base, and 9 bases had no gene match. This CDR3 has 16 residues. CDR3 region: CASSLGGSGIKNEQFF. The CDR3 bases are TGTGCCAGCAGCTTAGGAGGTAGCGGGATTAAAAATGAGCAGTTCTTC.

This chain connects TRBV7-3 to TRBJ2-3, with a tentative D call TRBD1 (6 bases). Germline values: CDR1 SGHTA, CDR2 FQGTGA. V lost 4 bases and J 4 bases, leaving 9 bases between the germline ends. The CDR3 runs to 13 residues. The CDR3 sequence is CASSSQGSDTQYF. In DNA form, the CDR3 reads TGTGCCAGCAGCTCCCAGGGGTCAGATACGCAGTATTTT.

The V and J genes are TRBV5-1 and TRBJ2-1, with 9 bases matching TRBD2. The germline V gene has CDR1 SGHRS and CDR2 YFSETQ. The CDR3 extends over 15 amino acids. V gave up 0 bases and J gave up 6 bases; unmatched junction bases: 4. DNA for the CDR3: TGCGCCAGCAGCTTGGTAGCGGGAGCGTCCAATGAGCAGTTCTTC. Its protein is CASSLVAGASNEQFF.

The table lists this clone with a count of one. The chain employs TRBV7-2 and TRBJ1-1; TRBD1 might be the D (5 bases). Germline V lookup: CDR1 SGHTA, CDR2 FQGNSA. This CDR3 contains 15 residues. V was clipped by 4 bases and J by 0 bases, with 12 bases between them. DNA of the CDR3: TGTGCCAGCAGCTCACCGACAGATTTGAACACTGAAGCTTTCTTT. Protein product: CASSSPTDLNTEAFF.

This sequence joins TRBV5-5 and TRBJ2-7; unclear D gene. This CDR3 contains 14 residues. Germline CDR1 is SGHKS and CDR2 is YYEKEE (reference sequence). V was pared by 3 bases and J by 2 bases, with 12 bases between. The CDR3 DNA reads TGTGCCAGCAGCTCGGGTCCCTTCGCCTACGAGCAGTACTTC. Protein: CASSSGPFAYEQYF.

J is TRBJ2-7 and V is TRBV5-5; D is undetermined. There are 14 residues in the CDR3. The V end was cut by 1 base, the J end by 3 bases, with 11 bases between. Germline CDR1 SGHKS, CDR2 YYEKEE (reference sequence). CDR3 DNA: TGTGCCAGCAGCTTGCCCCTAAGGAGCTACGAGCAGTACTTC. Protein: CASSLPLRSYEQYF.

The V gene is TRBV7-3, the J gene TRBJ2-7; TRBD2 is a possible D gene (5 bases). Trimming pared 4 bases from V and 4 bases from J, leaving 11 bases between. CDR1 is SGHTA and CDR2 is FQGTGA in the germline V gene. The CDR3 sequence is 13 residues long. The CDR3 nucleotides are TGTGCCAGCAGCTCGGAGGCGCATTACGAGCAGTACTTC. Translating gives CASSSEAHYEQYF.

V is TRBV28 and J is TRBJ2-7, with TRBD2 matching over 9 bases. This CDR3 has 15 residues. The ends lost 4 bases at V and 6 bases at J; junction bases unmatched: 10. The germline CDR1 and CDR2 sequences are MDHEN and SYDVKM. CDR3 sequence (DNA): TGTGCCAGCAGTTCCCCGGGTAGCGGGAGAGGCGAGCAGTACTTC. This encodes CASSSPGSGRGEQYF.

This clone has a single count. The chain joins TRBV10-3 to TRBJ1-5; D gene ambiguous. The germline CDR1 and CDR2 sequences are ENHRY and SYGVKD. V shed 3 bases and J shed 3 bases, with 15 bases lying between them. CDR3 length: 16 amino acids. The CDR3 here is CAISDQGTATNQPQHF. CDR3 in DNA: TGTGCCATCAGTGATCAAGGAACAGCAACCAATCAGCCCCAGCATTTT.

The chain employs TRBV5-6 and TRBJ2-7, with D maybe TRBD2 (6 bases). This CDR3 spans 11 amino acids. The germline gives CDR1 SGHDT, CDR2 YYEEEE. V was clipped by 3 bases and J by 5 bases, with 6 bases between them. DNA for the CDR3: TGTGCCAGCAGCTGGGGGGACGAGCAGTACTTC. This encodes CASSWGDEQYF.

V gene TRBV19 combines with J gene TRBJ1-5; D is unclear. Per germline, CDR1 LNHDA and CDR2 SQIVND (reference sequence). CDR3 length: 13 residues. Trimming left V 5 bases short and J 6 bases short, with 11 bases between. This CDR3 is CASSPDVFQPQHF. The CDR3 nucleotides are TGTGCCAGTAGTCCAGACGTATTTCAGCCCCAGCATTTT.

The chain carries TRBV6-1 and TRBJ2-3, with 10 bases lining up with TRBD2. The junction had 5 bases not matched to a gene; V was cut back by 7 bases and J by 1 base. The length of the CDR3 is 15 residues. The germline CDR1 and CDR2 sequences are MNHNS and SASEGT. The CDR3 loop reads CASTLLAGGTDTQYF. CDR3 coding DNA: TGTGCCAGCACCCTCCTAGCGGGGGGCACAGATACGCAGTATTTT.

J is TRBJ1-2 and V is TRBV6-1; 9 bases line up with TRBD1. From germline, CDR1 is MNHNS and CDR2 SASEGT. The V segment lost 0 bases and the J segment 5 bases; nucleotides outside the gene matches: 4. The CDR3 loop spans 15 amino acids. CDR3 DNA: TGTGCCAGCAGTGAAGCATGGACAGGGGAATATGGCTACACCTTC. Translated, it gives CASSEAWTGEYGYTF.

CDR3 protein: CASRLPGRRPGWDSPLHF. The CDR3 region has the DNA TGTGCCAGCAGACTCCCGGGACGTCGGCCGGGGTGGGATTCACCCCTCCACTTT. The genes are TRBV11-2 and TRBJ1-6, with a weak D call TRBD1 (5 bases). The germline CDR1 and CDR2 sequences are SGHAT and FQNNGV. Trimming removed 6 bases from V and 8 bases from J, with 26 bases in between. The CDR3 is made up of 18 amino acids. The full variable domain, rest sourced from reference TRBV11-2 and TRBJ1-6, is EAGVAQSPRYKIIEKRQSVAFWCNPISGHATLYWYQQILGQGPKLLIQFQNNGVVDDSQLPKDRFSAERLKGVDSTLKIQPAKLEDSAVYLCASRLPGRRPGWDSPLHFGNGTRLTVT.

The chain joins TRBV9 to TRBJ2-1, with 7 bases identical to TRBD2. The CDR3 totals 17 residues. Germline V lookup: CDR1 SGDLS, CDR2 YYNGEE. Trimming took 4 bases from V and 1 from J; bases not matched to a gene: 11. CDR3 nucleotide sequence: TGTGCCAGCAGCCCCGCCGGGGGGAGCTTATCCTACAATGAGCAGTTCTTC. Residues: CASSPAGGSLSYNEQFF.

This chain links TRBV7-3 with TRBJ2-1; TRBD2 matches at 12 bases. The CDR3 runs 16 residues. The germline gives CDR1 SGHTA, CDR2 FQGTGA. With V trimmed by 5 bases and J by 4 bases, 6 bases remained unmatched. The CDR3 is CASSIGLAGKYNEQFF. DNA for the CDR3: TGTGCCAGCAGCATAGGACTAGCGGGGAAATACAATGAGCAGTTCTTC.

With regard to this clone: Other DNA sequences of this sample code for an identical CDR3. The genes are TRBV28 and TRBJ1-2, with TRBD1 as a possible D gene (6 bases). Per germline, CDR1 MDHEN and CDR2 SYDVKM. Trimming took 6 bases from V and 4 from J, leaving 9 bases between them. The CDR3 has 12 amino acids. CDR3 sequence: CASSRGGYGYTF. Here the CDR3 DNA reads TGTGCCAGCAGCAGGGGCGGCTATGGCTACACCTTC.

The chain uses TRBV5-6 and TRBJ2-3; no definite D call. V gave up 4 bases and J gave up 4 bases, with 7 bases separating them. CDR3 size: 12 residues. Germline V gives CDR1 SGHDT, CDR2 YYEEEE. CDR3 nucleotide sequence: TGTGCCAGCAGCCCAGCGTCAGATACGCAGTATTTT. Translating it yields CASSPASDTQYF.

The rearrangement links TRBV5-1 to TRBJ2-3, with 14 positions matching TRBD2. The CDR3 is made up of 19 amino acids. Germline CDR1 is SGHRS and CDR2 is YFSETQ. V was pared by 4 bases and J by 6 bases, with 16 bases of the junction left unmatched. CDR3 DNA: TGCGCCAGCAGCGATGGGACTAGCGGGAGTCTCCGGTGGGGGGATACGCAGTATTTT. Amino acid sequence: CASSDGTSGSLRWGDTQYF.

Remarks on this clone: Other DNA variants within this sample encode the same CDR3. CDR3 nucleotide sequence: TGTGCCAGCAGCTTAGCGGGGGTGGATACGCAGTATTTT. Translation: CASSLAGVDTQYF. This rearrangement joins TRBV7-3 to TRBJ2-3; 7 bases line up with TRBD2. V dropped 2 bases and J dropped 6; count of bases not matched to a gene: 2. The CDR3 runs to 13 residues. Germline CDR1 is SGHTA and CDR2 is FQGTGA.